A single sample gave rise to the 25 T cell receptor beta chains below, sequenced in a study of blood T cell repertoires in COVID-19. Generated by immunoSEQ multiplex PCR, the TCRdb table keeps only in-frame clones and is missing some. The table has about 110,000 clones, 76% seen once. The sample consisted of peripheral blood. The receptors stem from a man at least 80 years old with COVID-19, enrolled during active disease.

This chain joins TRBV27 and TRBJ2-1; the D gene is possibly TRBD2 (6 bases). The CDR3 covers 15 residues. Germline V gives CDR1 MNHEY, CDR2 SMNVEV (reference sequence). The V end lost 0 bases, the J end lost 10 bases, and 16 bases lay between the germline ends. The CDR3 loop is CASSLSLTSLGEQFF. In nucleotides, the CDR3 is TGTGCCAGCAGTTTATCTTTGACTAGTTTGGGAGAGCAGTTCTTC.

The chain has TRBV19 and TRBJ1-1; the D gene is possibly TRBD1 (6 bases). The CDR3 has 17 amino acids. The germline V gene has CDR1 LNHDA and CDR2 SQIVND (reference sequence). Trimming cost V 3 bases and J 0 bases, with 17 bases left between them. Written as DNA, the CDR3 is TGTGCCAGTAGTATTTACAGGGAAGGCTTTATGAACACTGAAGCTTTCTTT. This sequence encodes CASSIYREGFMNTEAFF. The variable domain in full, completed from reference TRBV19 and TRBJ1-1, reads DGGITQSPKYLFRKEGQNVTLSCEQNLNHDAMYWYRQDPGQGLRLIYYSQIVNDFQKGDIAEGYSVSREKKESFPLTVTSAQKNPTAFYLCASSIYREGFMNTEAFFGQGTRLTVV.

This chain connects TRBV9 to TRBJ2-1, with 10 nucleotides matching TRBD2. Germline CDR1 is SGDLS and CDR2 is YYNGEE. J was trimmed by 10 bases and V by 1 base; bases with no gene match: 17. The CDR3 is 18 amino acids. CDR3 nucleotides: TGTGCCAGCAGCGTACAAGCGGTGTTACTAGCGGGGAGGGACGAGCAGTTCTTC. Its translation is CASSVQAVLLAGRDEQFF. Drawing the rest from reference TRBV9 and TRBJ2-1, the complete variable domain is DSGVTQTPKHLITATGQRVTLRCSPRSGDLSVYWYQQSLDQGLQFLIQYYNGEERAKGNILERFSAQQFPDLHSELNLSSLELGDSALYFCASSVQAVLLAGRDEQFFGPGTRLTVL.

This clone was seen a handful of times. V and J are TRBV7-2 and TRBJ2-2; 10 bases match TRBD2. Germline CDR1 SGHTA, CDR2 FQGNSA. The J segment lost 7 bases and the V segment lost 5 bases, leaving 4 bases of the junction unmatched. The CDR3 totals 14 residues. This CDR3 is CASSLGLANGELFF. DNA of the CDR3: TGTGCCAGCAGCCTGGGACTAGCGAACGGGGAGCTGTTTTTT.

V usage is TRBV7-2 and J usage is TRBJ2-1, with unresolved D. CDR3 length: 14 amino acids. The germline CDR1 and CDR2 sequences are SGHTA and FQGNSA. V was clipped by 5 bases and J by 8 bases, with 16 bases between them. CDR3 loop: CASSTTGRRDEQFF. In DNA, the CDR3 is TGTGCCAGCAGCACGACTGGAAGACGGGATGAGCAGTTCTTC. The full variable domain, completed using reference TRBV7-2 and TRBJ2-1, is GAGVSQSPSNKVTEKGKDVELRCDPISGHTALYWYRQSLGQGLEFLIYFQGNSAPDKSGLPSDRFSAERTGGSVSTLTIQRTQQEDSAVYLCASSTTGRRDEQFFGPGTRLTVL.

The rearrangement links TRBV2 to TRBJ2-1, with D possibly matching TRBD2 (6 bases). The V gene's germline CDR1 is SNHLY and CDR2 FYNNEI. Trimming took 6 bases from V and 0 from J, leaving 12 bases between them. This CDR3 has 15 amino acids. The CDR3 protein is CASRETGSSYNEQFF. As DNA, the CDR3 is TGTGCCAGCAGAGAGACCGGGAGCTCCTACAATGAGCAGTTCTTC.

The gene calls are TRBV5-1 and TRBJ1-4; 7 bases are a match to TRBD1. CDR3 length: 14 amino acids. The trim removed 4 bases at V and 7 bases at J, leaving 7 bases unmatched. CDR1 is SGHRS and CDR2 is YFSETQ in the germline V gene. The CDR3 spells CASSQGTVSEKLFF. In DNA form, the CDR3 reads TGCGCCAGCAGCCAAGGGACAGTTAGTGAAAAACTGTTTTTT.

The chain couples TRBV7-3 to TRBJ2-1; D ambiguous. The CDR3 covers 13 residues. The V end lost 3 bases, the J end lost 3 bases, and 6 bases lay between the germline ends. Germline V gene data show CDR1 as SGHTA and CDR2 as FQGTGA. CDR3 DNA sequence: TGTGCCAGCAGCTTGGGCAGCTACAATGAGCAGTTCTTC. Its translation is CASSLGSYNEQFF.

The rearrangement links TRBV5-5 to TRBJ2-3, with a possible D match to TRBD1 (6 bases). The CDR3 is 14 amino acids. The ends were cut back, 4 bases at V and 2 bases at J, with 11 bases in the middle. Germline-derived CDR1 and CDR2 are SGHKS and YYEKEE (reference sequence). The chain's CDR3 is CASSPGQHTDTQYF. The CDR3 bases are TGTGCCAGCAGCCCCGGACAGCACACAGATACGCAGTATTTT.

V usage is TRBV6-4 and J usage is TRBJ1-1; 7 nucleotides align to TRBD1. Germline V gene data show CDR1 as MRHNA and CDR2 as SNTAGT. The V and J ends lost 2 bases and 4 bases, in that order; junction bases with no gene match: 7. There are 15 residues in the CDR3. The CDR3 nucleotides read TGTGCCAGCAGTGACCCAGGACAGGAGGGCACTGAAGCTTTCTTT. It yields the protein CASSDPGQEGTEAFF.

The CDR3 sequence: CASSEGFGTGNEKLFF. The CDR3 DNA reads as TGTGCCAGCAGTGAAGGTTTCGGGACAGGGAATGAAAAACTGTTTTTT. This chain connects TRBV6-1 to TRBJ1-4, with 9 bases identical to TRBD1. J lost 5 bases, V lost 1 base, and 5 bases had no gene match. The V gene's germline CDR1 is MNHNS and CDR2 SASEGT. The CDR3 loop spans 16 amino acids.

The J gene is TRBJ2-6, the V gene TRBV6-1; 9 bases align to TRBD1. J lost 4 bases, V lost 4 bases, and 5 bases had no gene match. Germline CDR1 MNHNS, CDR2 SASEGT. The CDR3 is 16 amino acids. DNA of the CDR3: TGTGCCAGCAGTGTAACAGGGGGCTCAGGGGCCAACGTCCTGACTTTC. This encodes CASSVTGGSGANVLTF.

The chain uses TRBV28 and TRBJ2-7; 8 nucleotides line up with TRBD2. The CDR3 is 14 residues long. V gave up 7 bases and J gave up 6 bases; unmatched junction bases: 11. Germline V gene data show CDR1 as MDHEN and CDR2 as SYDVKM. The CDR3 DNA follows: TGTGCCAGCATCCTGAGCGGGAGTCTTAGCGAGCAGTACTTC. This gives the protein CASILSGSLSEQYF.

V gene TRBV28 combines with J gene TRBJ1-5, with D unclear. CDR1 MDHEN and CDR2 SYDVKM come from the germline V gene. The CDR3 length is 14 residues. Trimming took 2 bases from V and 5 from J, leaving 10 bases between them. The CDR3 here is CASSLEGRDQPQHF. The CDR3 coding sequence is TGTGCCAGCAGTTTAGAGGGTAGGGATCAGCCCCAGCATTTT.

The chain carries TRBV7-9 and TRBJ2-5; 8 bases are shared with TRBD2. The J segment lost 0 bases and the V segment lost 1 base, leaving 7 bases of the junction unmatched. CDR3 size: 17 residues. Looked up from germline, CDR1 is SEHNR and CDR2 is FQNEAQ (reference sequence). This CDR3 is CASSLETSVSYQETQYF. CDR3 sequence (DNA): TGTGCCAGCAGCTTAGAGACTAGCGTTTCGTACCAAGAGACCCAGTACTTC.

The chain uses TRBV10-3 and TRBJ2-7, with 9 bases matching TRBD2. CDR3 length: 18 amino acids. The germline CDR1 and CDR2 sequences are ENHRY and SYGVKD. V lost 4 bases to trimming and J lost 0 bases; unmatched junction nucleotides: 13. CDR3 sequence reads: CAISGSEAGGGSSYEQYF. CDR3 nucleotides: TGTGCCATCAGTGGCTCGGAAGCGGGAGGTGGGAGCTCCTACGAGCAGTACTTC.

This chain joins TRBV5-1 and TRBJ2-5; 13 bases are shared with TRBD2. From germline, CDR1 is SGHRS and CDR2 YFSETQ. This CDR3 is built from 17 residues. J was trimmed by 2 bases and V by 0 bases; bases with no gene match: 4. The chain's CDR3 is CASSLGTSGSIQETQYF. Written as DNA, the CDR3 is TGCGCCAGCAGCTTGGGGACTAGCGGGAGTATACAAGAGACCCAGTACTTC.

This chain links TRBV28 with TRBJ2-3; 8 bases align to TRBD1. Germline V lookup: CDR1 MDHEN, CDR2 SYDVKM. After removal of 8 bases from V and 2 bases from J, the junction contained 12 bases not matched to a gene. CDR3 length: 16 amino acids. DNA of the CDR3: TGTGCCAGCGGCCGGGACAGGCTTGAGAACACAGATACGCAGTATTTT. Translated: CASGRDRLENTDTQYF.

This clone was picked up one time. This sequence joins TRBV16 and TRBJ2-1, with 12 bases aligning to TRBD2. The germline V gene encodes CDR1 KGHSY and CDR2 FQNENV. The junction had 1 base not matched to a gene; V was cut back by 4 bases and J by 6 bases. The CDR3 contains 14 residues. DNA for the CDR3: TGTGCCAGCAGCCGGACTAGCGGGACCAATGAGCAGTTCTTC. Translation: CASSRTSGTNEQFF.

The CDR3 nucleotides are TGTGCCAGCAACTCTCAAATAGACACTGAAGCTTTCTTT. It is translated as CASNSQIDTEAFF. This rearrangement joins TRBV28 to TRBJ1-1; D is undetermined. The germline gives CDR1 MDHEN, CDR2 SYDVKM. CDR3 length: 13 amino acids. V shed 7 bases and J shed 3 bases, with 12 bases lying between them.

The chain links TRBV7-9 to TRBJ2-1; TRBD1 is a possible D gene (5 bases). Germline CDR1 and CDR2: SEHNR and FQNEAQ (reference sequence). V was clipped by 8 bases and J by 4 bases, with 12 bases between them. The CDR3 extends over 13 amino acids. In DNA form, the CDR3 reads TGTGCCAGCGGCCAAGGGGCTTACAATGAGCAGTTCTTC. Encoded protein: CASGQGAYNEQFF.

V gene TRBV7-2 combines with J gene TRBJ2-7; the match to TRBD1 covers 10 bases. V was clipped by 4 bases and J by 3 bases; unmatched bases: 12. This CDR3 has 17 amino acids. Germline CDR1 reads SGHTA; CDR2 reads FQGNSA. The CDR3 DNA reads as TGTGCCAGCAGCTCCCGCGGCGGGACAGGGGTCAGCTACGAGCAGTACTTC. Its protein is CASSSRGGTGVSYEQYF.

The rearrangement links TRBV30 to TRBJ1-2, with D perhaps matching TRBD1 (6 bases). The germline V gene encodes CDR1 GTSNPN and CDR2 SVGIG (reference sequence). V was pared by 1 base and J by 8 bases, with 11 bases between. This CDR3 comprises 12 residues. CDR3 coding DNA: TGTGCCTGGAGTGGACAGGTCGGCGGCTACACCTTC. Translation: CAWSGQVGGYTF.

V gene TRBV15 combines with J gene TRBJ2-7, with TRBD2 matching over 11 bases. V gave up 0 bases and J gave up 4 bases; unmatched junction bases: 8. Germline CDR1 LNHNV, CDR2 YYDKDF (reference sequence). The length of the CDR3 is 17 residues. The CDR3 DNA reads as TGTGCCACCAGCAGAGATCTCACTAGCGGGAGTAAGTACGAGCAGTACTTC. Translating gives CATSRDLTSGSKYEQYF.

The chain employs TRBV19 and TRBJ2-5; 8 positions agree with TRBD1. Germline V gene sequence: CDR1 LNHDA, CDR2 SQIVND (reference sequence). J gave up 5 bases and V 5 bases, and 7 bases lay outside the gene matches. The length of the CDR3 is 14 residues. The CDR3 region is CASSSGQAGETQYF. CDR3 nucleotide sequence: TGTGCCAGTAGTTCGGGACAGGCAGGGGAGACCCAGTACTTC.